The clone carrying this T cell receptor (beta chain) was seen just once. This sample was included in a study of blood T cell repertoires in COVID-19. Assay used: immunoSEQ multiplex PCR; TCRdb lists only in-frame clones, some missing. The table has 200,000 to 250,000 clones, approximately 84% seen once. The CDR3 extends over 15 amino acids. The V end lost 4 bases, the J end lost 2 bases, and 14 bases lay between the germline ends. CDR1 and CDR2 (germline): LNHNV, YYDKDF (reference sequence). This clonotype was obtained from a man aged 35 to 55 with active or convalescent COVID-19. The specimen sequenced was peripheral blood. The chain couples TRBV15 to TRBJ1-1; D possibly corresponds to TRBD1 (5 bases). The CDR3 loop is CATSTRTGVNTEAFF. The CDR3 coding sequence is TGTGCCACCAGCACTAGAACAGGTGTAAACACTGAAGCTTTCTTT. The complete variable domain, with remaining parts taken from reference TRBV15 and TRBJ1-1, reads DAMVIQNPRYQVTQFGKPVTLSCSQTLNHNVMYWYQQKSSQAPKLLFHYYDKDFNNEADTPDNFQSRRPNTSFCFLDIRSPGLGDTAMYLCATSTRTGVNTEAFFGQGTRLTVV.